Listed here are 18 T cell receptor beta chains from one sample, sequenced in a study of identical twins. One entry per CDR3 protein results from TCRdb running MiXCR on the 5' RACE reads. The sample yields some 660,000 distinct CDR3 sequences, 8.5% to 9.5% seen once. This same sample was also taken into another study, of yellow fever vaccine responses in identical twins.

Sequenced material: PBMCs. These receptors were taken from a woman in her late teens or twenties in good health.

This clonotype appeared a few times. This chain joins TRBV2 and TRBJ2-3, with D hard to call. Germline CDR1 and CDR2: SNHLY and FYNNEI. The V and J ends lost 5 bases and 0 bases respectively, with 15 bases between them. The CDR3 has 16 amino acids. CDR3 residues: CASSQNPLRSTDTQYF. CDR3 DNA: TGTGCCAGCAGTCAAAACCCCCTCAGGAGCACAGATACGCAGTATTTT. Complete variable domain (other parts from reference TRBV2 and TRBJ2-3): EPEVTQTPSHQVTQMGQEVILRCVPISNHLYFYWYRQILGQKVEFLVSFYNNEISEKSEIFDDQFSVERPDGSNFTLKIRSTKLEDSAMYFCASSQNPLRSTDTQYFGPGTRLTVL.

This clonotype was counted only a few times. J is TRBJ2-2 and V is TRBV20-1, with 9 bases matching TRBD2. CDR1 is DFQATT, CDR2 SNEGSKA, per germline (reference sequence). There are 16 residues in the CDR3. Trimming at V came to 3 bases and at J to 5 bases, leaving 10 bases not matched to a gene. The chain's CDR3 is CSASPSLAGRTGELFF. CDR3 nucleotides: TGCAGTGCTAGTCCTTCACTAGCGGGCAGGACCGGGGAGCTGTTTTTT.

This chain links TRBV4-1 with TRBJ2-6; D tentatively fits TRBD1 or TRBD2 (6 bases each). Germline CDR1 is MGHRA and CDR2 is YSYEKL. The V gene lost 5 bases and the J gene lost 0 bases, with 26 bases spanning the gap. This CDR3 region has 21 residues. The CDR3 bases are TGCGCCAGCAGCTCAACGGGGGCAGGGTTGAGAGGGGGCTCTGGGGCCAACGTCCTGACTTTC. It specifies CASSSTGAGLRGGSGANVLTF.

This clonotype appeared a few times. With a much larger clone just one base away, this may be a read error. The CDR3 spells CASSLGTGVSYEQYF. CDR3 DNA sequence: TGTGCCAGCAGCTTGGGGACAGGGGTTTCCTACGAGCAGTACTTC. The rearrangement joins TRBV7-9 to TRBJ2-7, with 10 bases fitting TRBD1. The J segment lost 1 base and the V segment lost 3 bases, leaving 3 bases of the junction unmatched. CDR1 is SEHNR, CDR2 FQNEAQ, per germline (reference sequence). The CDR3 sequence is 15 residues long.

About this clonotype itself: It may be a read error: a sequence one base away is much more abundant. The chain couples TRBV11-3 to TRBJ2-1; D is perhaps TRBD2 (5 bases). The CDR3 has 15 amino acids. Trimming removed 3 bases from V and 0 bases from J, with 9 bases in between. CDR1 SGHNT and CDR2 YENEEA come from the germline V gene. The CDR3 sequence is CASSFDGNSYNEQFF. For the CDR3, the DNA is TGTGCCAGCAGCTTCGACGGGAACTCCTACAATGAGCAGTTCTTC.

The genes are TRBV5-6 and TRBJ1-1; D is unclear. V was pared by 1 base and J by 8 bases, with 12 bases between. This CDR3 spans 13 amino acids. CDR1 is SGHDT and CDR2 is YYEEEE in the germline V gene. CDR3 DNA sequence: TGTGCCAGCAGCTTGTCAGGTCGGGGAGAAGCTTTCTTT. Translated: CASSLSGRGEAFF.

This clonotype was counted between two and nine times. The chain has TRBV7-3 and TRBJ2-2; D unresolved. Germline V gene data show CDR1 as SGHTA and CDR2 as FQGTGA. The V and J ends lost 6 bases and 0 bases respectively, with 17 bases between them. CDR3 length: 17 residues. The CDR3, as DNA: TGTGCCAGCAGTTTTCCTATAGACACCTCGAACACCGGGGAGCTGTTTTTT. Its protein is CASSFPIDTSNTGELFF.

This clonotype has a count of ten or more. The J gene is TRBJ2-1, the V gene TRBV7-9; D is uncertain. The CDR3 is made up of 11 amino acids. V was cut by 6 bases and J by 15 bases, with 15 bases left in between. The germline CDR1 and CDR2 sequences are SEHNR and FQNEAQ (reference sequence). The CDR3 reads CASSFTLFPFF. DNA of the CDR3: TGTGCCAGCAGTTTTACCCTGTTCCCGTTCTTC.

CDR3 sequence reads: CASSPDKYGDTQYF. The DNA for the CDR3 is TGTGCCAGCAGCCCGGATAAATATGGAGATACGCAGTATTTT. The V and J genes are TRBV7-9 and TRBJ2-3; unclear D gene. Germline CDR1 and CDR2: SEHNR and FQNEAQ (reference sequence). The CDR3 contains 14 residues. V lost 5 bases and J lost 5, with 14 bases in between.

Here the CDR3 DNA reads TGTGCCATCAGTGAGTCGCACTATGGGGAGACCCAGTACTTC. Translated: CAISESHYGETQYF. The chain has TRBV10-3 and TRBJ2-5; D is unclear. With 0 bases removed from V and 5 bases from J, the gap between germline ends came to 10 bases. The CDR3 extends over 14 amino acids. In germline, CDR1 is ENHRY, CDR2 SYGVKD.

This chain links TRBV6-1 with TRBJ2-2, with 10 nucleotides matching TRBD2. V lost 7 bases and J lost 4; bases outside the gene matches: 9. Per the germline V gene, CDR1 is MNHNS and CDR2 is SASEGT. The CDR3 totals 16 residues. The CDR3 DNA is TGTGCCAGCAATCCAAGCGGGGGGGCAGGCACCGGGGAGCTGTTTTTT. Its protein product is CASNPSGGAGTGELFF.

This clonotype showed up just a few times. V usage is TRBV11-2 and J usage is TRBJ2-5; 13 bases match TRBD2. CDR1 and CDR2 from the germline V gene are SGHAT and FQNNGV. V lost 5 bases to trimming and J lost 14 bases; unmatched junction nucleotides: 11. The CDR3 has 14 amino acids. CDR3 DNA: TGTGCCAGCAGCCCGGGACTAGCGGGGCTTGGACTATACTTC. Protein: CASSPGLAGLGLYF.

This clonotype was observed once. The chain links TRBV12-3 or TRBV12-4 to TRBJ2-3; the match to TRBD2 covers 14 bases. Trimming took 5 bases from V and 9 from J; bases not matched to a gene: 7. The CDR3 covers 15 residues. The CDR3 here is CASSPTSGGASTQYF. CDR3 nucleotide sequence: TGTGCCAGCAGTCCGACTAGCGGGGGGGCAAGCACGCAGTATTTT.

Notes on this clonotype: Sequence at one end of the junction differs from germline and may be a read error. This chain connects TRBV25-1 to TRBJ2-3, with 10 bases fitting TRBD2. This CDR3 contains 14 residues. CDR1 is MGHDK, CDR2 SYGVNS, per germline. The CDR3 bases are TGTGCCAGCAGTGAACTAGCGGGGGATGATACGCATTATTTT. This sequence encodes CASSELAGDDTHYF.

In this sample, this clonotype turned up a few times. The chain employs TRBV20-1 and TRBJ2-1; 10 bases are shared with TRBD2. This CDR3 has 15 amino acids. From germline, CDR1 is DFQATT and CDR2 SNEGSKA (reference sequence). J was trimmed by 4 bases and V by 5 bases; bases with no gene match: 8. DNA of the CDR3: TGCAGTGCTGCCCCTAGCGGGGGAGATTACAATGAGCAGTTCTTC. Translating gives CSAAPSGGDYNEQFF.

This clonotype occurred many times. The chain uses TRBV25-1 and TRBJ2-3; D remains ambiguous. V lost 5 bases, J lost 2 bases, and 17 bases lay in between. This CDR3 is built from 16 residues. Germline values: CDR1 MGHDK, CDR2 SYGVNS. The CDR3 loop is CASSSPRYRSTDTQYF. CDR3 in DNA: TGTGCCAGCAGTTCCCCCCGATATCGGTCCACAGATACGCAGTATTTT.

Here the CDR3 reads CASSQEPRDPVSYEQYF. CDR3 sequence (DNA): TGTGCCAGCAGCCAAGAACCCAGGGACCCGGTTTCCTACGAGCAGTACTTC. V gene TRBV14 combines with J gene TRBJ2-7; D may match TRBD1 or TRBD2 (5 bases each). This CDR3 is built from 17 residues. Germline V CDR1 and CDR2: SGHDN, FVKESK. With 0 bases removed from V and 1 base from J, the gap between germline ends came to 16 bases.

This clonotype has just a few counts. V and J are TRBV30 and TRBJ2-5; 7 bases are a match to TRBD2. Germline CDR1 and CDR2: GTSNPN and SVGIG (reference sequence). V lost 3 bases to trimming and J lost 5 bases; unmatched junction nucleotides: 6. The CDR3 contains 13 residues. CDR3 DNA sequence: TGTGCCTGGAGAGTGGTGGGGGGGGAGACCCAGTACTTC. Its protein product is CAWRVVGGETQYF.